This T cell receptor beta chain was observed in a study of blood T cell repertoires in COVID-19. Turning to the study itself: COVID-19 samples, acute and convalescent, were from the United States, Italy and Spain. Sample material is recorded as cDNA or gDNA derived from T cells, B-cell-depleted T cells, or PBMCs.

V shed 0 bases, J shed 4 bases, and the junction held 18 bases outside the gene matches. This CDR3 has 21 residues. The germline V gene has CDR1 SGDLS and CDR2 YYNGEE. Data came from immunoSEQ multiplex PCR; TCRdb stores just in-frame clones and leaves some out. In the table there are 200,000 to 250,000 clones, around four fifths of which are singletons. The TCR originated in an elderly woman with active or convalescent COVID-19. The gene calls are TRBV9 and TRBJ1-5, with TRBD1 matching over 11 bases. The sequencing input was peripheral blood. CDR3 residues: CASSVVRLSRDRGTGNQPQHF. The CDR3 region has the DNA TGTGCCAGCAGCGTAGTTCGGCTTTCCCGGGACAGGGGGACCGGGAATCAGCCCCAGCATTTT.